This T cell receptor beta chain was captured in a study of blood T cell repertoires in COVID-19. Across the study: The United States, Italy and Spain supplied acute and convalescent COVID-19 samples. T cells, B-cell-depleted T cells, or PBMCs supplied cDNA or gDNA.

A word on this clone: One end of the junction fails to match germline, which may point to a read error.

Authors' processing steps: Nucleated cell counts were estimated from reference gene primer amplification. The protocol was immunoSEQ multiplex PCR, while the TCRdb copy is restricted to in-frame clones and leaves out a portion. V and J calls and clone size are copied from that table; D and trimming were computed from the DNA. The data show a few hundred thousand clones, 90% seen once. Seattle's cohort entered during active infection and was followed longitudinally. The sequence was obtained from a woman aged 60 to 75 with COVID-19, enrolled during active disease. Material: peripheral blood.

The chain's CDR3 is CASSLRDRAGNTIYF. The CDR3 coding sequence is TGTGCCAGTAGTCTCCGGGACAGAGCTGGCAACACCATATATTTT. The chain uses TRBV19 and TRBJ1-3; TRBD1 matches at 7 bases. CDR3 length equals 15 residues. Germline assignment: CDR1 LNHDA and CDR2 SQIVND (reference sequence). The complete variable domain, with remaining parts taken from reference TRBV19 and TRBJ1-3, reads DGGITQSPKYLFRKEGQNVTLSCEQNLNHDAMYWYRQDPGQGLRLIYYSQIVNDFQKGDIAEGYSVSREKKESFPLTVTSAQKNPTAFYLCASSLRDRAGNTIYFGEGSWLTVV.